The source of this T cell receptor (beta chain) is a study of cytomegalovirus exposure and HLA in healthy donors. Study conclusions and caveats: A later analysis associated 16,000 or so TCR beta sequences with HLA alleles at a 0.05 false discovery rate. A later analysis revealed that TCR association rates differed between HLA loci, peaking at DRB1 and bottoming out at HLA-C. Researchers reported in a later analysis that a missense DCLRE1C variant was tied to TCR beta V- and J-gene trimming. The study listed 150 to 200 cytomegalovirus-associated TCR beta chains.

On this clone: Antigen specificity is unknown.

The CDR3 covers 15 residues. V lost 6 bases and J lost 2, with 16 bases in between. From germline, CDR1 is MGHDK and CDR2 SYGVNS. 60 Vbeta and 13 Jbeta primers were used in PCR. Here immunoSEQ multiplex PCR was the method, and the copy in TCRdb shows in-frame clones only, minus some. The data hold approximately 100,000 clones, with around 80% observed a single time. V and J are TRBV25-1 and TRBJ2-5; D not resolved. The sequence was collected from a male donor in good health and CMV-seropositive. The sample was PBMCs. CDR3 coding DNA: TGTGCCAGCAGCTCAAATAGACAACGACAAGAGACCCAGTACTTC. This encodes CASSSNRQRQETQYF.